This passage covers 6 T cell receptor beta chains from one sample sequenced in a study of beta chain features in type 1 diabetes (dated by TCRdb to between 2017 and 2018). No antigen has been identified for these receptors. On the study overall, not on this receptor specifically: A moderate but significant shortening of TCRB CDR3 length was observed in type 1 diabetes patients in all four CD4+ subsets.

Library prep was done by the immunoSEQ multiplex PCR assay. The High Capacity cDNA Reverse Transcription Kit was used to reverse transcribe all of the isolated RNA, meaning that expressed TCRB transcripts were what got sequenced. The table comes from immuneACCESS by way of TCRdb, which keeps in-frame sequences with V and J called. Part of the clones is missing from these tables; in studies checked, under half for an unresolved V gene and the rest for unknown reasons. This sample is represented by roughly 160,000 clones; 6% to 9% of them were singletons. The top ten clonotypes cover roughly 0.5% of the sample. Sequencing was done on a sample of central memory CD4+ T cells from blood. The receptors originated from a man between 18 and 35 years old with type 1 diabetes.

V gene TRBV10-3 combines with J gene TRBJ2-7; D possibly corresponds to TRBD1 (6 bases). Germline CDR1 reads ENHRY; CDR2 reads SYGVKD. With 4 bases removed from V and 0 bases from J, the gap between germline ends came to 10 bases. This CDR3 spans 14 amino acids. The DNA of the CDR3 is TGTGCCATCAGTGCCTCAGGGGTCTCCTACGAGCAGTACTTC. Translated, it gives CAISASGVSYEQYF.

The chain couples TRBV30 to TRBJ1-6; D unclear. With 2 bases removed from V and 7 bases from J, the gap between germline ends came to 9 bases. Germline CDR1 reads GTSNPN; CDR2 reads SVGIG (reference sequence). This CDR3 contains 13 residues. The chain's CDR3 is CAWSLQSNSPLHF. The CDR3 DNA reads TGTGCCTGGAGTTTACAGTCAAATTCACCCCTCCACTTT.

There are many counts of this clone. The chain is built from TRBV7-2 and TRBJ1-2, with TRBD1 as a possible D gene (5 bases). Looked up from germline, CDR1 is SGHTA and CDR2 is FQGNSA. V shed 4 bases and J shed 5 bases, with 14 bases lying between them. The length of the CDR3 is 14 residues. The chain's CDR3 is CASSSNQGGYGYTF. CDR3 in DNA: TGTGCCAGCAGCTCCAATCAGGGAGGGTATGGCTACACCTTC.

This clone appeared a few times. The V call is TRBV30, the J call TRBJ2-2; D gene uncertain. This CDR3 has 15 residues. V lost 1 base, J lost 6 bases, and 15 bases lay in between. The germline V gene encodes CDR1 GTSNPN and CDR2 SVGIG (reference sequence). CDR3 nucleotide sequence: TGTGCCTGGAGTGCTCTATATGAACCCCCCGGGGAGCTGTTTTTT. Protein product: CAWSALYEPPGELFF. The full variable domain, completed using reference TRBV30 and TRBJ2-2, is SQTIHQWPATLVQPVGSPLSLECTVEGTSNPNLYWYRQAAGRGLQLLFYSVGIGQISSEVPQNLSASRPQDRQFILSSKKLLLSDSGFYLCAWSALYEPPGELFFGEGSRLTVL.

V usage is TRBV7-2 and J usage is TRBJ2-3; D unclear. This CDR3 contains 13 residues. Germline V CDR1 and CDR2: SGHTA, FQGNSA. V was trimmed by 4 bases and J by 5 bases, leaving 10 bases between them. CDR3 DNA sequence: TGTGCCAGCAGCTATGTTTCGGGAGATACGCAGTATTTT. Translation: CASSYVSGDTQYF. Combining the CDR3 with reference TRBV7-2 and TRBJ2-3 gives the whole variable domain GAGVSQSPSNKVTEKGKDVELRCDPISGHTALYWYRQSLGQGLEFLIYFQGNSAPDKSGLPSDRFSAERTGGSVSTLTIQRTQQEDSAVYLCASSYVSGDTQYFGPGTRLTVL.

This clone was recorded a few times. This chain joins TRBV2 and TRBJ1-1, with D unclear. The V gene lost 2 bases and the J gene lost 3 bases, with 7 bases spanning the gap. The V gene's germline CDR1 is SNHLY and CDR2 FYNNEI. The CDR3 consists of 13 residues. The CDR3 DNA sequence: TGTGCCAGCAGTGAACAGATTTACACTGAAGCTTTCTTT. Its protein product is CASSEQIYTEAFF.